This T cell receptor beta chain was sequenced for a study of control samples from healthy donors and cancer patients (dated by TCRdb to the early 2020s). Libraries were built with the immunoSEQ multiplex PCR assay. In TCRdb, the immuneACCESS table is reduced to in-frame sequences with V and J assigned. These tables do not hold every clone; where another copy was compared, an unresolved V gene accounts for under half, and the others remain unexplained. This sample lists 130,000 or so clones; roughly 89% were detected once. The ten most abundant clones make up 6.5% to 9.5% of the sample. As for this clone: This receptor's antigen is unknown. Base qualities are not provided; no much larger clone lies one nucleotide away.

The junction carries 16 bases between V and J, which are trimmed by 7 bases and 0 bases respectively. The CDR3 runs 16 residues from the cysteine to the phenylalanine. Only CDR3 DNA remains: 48 bases, in frame from the first base. CDR1 and CDR2 are drawn from the germline V gene: MDHEN, SYDVKM. This receptor was identified in a man aged 45 to 65 with head and neck cancer. Sequencing input: PBMCs. The chain links TRBV28 with TRBJ1-3; TRBD1 is possibly the D segment (6 matching bases). CDR3 protein: CASTQSTGFSGNTIYF. The nucleotides read TGTGCCAGCACGCAATCTACAGGGTTCTCTGGAAACACCATATATTTT. Reference TRBV28 and TRBJ1-3 genes cover what lies past the CDR3, so the full variable domain is DVKVTQSSRYLVKRTGEKVFLECVQDMDHENMFWYRQDPGLGLRLIYFSYDVKMKEKGDIPEGYSVSREKKERFSLILESASTNQTSMYLCASTQSTGFSGNTIYFGEGSWLTVV.